This T cell receptor (beta chain) was profiled in a study of quantifying T cell responses using KT2 cells. Study overall: cDNA was made from DNase-treated RNA using alpha and beta constant primers.

The ends were cut back, 8 bases at V and 5 bases at J, with 16 bases in the middle. The CDR3 has 14 amino acids. Germline loops: CDR1 SGHAT, CDR2 FQNNGV. Each cDNA got a UMI-containing oligo ligated at its 3' end. First-round PCR used four to five cycles and beta primers RC1.1 and RC1.2 covering TRBC1 and TRBC2. TCRdb ran MiXCR on the UMI-ligation and nested PCR reads and lists one entry per CDR3 protein. The sample includes over 55,000 distinct CDR3 sequences, 10% to 15% of them seen just once. The chain recombines TRBV11-2 with TRBJ2-1; tentatively, D is TRBD2 (8 bases). The material sequenced was PBMCs spiked with cells of the T cell clone KT2. This clonotype originated in a human donor. The CDR3 coding sequence is TGTGCCAGCCGACAGGGACTAGACAACAATGAGCAGTTCTTC. It encodes CASRQGLDNNEQFF. Supplemented by reference TRBV11-2 and TRBJ2-1, the full variable domain reads EAGVAQSPRYKIIEKRQSVAFWCNPISGHATLYWYQQILGQGPKLLIQFQNNGVVDDSQLPKDRFSAERLKGVDSTLKIQPAKLEDSAVYLCASRQGLDNNEQFFGPGTRLTVL.